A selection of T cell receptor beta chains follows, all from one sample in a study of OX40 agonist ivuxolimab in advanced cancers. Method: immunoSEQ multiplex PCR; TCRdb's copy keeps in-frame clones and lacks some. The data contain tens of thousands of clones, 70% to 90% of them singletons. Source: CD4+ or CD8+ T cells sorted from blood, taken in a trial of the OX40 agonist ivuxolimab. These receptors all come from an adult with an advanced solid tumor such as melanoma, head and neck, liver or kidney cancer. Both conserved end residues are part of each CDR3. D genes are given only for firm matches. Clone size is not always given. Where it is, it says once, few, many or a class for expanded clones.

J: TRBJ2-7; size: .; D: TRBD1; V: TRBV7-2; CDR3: CASSFGTGSIEQYF; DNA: TGTGCCAGCAGCTTCGGGACAGGGTCGATCGAGCAGTACTTC
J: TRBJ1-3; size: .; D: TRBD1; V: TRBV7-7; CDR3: CASSLGTGGFGNTIYF; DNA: TGTGCCAGCAGCCTGGGGACAGGGGGCTTTGGAAACACCATATATTTT
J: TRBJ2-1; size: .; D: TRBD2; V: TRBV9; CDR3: CASSVGQRGYNEQFF; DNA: TGTGCCAGCAGCGTAGGCCAGCGGGGTTACAATGAGCAGTTCTTC
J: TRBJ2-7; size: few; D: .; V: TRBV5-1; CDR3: CASTTEQGPPGEQYF; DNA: TGCGCCAGCACCACCGAACAGGGTCCCCCCGGCGAGCAGTACTTC
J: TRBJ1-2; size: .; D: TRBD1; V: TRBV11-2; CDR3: CASSLEEGTAGSYGYTF; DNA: TGTGCCAGCAGCTTAGAGGAGGGGACAGCAGGGAGCTATGGCTACACCTTC
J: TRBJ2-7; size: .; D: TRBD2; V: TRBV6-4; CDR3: CASSPGTSVEQYF; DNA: TGTGCCAGCAGCCCCGGGACTAGCGTTGAGCAGTACTTC
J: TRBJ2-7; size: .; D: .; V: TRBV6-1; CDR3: CASSELTWSYEQYF; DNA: TGTGCCAGCAGTGAACTGACGTGGTCCTACGAGCAGTACTTC
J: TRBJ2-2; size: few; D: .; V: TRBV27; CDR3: CASSLSGELFF; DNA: TGTGCCAGCAGTTTGTCGGGGGAGCTGTTTTTT
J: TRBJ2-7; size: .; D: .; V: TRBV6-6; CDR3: CASSSPGYEQYF; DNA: TGTGCCAGCAGTTCTCCGGGGTACGAGCAGTACTTC
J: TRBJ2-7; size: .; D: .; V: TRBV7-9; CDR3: CASSLGGLRENYEQYF; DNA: TGTGCCAGCAGCTTAGGGGGCCTCCGAGAGAACTACGAGCAGTACTTC
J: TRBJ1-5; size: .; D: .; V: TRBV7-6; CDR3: CASSTGEGRNQPQHF; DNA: TGTGCCAGCAGCACCGGCGAGGGACGCAATCAGCCCCAGCATTTT
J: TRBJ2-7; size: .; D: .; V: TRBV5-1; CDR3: CASSPDWVQPYEQYF; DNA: TGCGCCAGCAGCCCAGATTGGGTGCAACCCTACGAGCAGTACTTC
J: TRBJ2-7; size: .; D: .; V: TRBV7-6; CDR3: CASSLVAGRGEQYF; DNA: TGTGCCAGCAGCTTAGTTGCAGGGCGGGGAGAGCAGTACTTC
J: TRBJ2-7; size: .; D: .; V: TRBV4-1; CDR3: CASSQDFRGDEQYF; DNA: TGCGCCAGCAGCCAAGATTTTCGGGGAGATGAGCAGTACTTC
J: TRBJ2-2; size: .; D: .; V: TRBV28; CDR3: CATKVPATGELFF; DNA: TGTGCCACCAAAGTCCCAGCTACCGGGGAGCTGTTTTTT
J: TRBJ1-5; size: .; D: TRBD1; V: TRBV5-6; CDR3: CASSLGTGANQPQHF; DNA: TGTGCCAGCAGCTTGGGAACAGGGGCCAATCAGCCCCAGCATTTT
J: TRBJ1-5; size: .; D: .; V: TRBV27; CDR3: CASSLYARTDNQPQHF; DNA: TGTGCCAGCAGTTTATATGCACGGACGGACAATCAGCCCCAGCATTTT
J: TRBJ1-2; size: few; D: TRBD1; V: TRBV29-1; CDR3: CSVPGGQSYGYTF; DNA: TGCAGCGTGCCGGGGGGACAGAGCTATGGCTACACCTTC
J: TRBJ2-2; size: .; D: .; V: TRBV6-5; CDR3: CATSHTGLVTGELFF; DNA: TGTGCCACCAGTCATACTGGGCTAGTCACCGGGGAGCTGTTTTTT
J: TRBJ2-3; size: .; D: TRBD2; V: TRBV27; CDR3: CASSFTSGAFTDTQYF; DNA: TGTGCCAGCAGTTTTACTAGCGGGGCATTCACAGATACGCAGTATTTT
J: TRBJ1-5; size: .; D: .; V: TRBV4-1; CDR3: CASSQERGASRQPQHF; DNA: TGCGCCAGCAGCCAAGAGAGGGGAGCTTCGAGGCAGCCCCAGCATTTT
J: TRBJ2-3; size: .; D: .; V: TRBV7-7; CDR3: CASSRGPGDTQYF; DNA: TGTGCCAGCAGCAGGGGCCCCGGGGATACGCAGTATTTT
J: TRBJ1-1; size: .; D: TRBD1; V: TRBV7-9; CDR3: CASSESQGAYTEAFF; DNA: TGTGCCAGCAGCGAATCACAGGGGGCTTATACTGAAGCTTTCTTT
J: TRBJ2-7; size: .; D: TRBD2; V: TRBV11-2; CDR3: CASTPAGGPNEQYF; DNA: TGTGCCAGCACCCCCGCGGGGGGTCCGAACGAGCAGTACTTC
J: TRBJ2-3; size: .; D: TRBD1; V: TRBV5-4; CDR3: CATTKPPGQGTDTQYF; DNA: TGTGCCACCACCAAACCCCCGGGACAGGGAACAGATACGCAGTATTTT
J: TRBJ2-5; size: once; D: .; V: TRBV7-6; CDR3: CASSTRQSQETQYF; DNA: TGTGCCAGCAGCACCCGACAGTCTCAAGAGACCCAGTACTTC
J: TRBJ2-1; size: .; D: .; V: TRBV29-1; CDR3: CSVLGGSYNEQFF; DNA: TGCAGCGTTCTGGGGGGATCCTACAATGAGCAGTTCTTC
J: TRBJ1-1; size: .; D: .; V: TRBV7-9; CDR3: CASSSLDSDVNTEAFF; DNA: TGTGCCAGCAGCTCTCTGGACAGCGACGTGAACACTGAAGCTTTCTTT
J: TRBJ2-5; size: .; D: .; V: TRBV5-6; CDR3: CASSLGGAETQYF; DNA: TGTGCCAGCAGCTTGGGGGGGGCGGAGACCCAGTACTTC
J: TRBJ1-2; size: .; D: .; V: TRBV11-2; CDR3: CASSFTVGYGYTF; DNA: TGTGCCAGCAGCTTTACAGTGGGCTATGGCTACACCTTC
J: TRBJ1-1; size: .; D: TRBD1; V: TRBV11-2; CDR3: CASSHRRGFTEAFF; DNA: TGTGCCAGCAGCCATCGCAGGGGGTTCACTGAAGCTTTCTTT